The clone carrying this TCR beta chain was seen at least ten times. Its antigen is still unknown. These data come from a study of T cells in Graves' hyperthyroidism and ophthalmopathy. Whole-study results and caveats: Before onset, ophthalmopathy was predicted by the model a median around 6 months earlier.

Trimming removed 2 bases at V and 6 bases at J, with 14 bases between. CDR1 KGHSH and CDR2 LQKENI come from the germline V gene. The CDR3 contains 15 residues. Amplification of TCR beta CDR3 regions was performed using RNA transcripts as template. TCR CDR3 regions were first amplified by RT-PCR with HTBI primers. One entry per CDR3 protein results from TCRdb running MiXCR on the multiplex PCR reads. The table shows 300,000 to 500,000 distinct CDR3 sequences, with over 11% occurring only once. The V call is TRBV18, the J call TRBJ1-5; weak D call: TRBD1 (6 bases). Sequencing was performed on blood. The receptor's source is a man in his fifties or sixties with Graves' ophthalmopathy. In DNA, the CDR3 is TGTGCCAGCTCACCAACGGGGGGCGGAGGTCAGCCCCAGCATTTT. Its translation is CASSPTGGGGQPQHF.